The 2 T cell receptor beta chains below were found in one sample sequenced in a study of long-term antiretroviral therapy in people with HIV. Run at survey level, the immunoSEQ assay was version v3.0. The protocol was immunoSEQ multiplex PCR, while the TCRdb copy is restricted to in-frame clones and leaves out a portion. The profile shows approximately 21,000 clones, around 80% of them singletons. The sample in question was unsorted PBMCs, obtained 0.3 years after starting antiretroviral therapy. Every receptor here comes from a man over 45 with HIV.

The chain uses TRBV11-2 and TRBJ1-2, with 10 bases matching TRBD1. Trimming removed 1 base from V and 4 bases from J; junction bases left unmatched: 3. The germline V gene has CDR1 SGHAT and CDR2 FQNNGV. The CDR3 contains 15 residues. The CDR3 DNA is TGTGCCAGCAGCTTAGCAAGGACAGGGGGCTATGGCTACACCTTC. It yields the protein CASSLARTGGYGYTF.

This chain joins TRBV18 and TRBJ1-6; 8 positions agree with TRBD1. V shed 4 bases, J shed 9 bases, and the junction held 11 bases outside the gene matches. The CDR3 spans 16 residues. Germline loops: CDR1 KGHSH, CDR2 LQKENI. DNA for the CDR3: TGTGCCAGCTCACTTAGACAGGGGATCTCTACTTCACCCCTCCACTTT. Encoded protein: CASSLRQGISTSPLHF.